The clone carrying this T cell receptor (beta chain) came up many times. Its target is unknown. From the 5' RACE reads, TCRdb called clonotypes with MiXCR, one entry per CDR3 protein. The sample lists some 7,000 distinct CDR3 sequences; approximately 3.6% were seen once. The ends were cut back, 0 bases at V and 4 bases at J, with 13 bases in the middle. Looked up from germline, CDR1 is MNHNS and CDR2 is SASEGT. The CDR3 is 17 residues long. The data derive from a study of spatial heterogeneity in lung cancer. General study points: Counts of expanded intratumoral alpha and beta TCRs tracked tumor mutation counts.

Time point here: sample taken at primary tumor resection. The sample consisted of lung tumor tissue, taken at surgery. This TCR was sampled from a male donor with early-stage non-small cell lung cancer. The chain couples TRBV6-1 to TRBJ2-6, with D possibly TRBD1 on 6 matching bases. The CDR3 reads CASSEAHRVRGANVLTF. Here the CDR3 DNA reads TGTGCCAGCAGTGAAGCACACAGGGTGCGAGGGGCCAACGTCCTGACTTTC.